The source of this T cell receptor beta chain is a study of blood T cells in healthy people across ages. General study results and limits: More naive CD4+ cells and higher diversity marked long-lived donors relative to aged donors. Age advanced and TCR beta diversity per million T cells fell, roughly linearly.

The V segment lost 10 bases and the J segment 6 bases; nucleotides outside the gene matches: 9. The CDR3 sequence is 13 residues long. It was with a sample-barcoded 5' primer and a J-beta primer mix that a second PCR of roughly 7 to 12 cycles was run. Each of the samples gave a minimum of 2.5 million paired-end reads that contained CDR3. TCRdb analysed the 5' RACE reads with MiXCR anew, one entry per CDR3 protein. The repertoire holds approximately 580,000 distinct CDR3 sequences, less than 25% seen once, with 8.5% to 9.5% in the top ten. On this clonotype: What it recognizes is unknown.

The same sample was also studied in work on T cells of mothers and their children. This second report adds: Slightly higher, non-significant overlap characterized related mother-child pairs relative to unrelated pairs.

The sample consisted of blood. This sequence was found in a boy between 10 and 17 years old in good health. The chain is built from TRBV12-3 or TRBV12-4 and TRBJ1-5, with 7 positions matching TRBD1. DNA for the CDR3: TGTGCCACCAGAGACAGGGAAGGTCAGCCCCAGCATTTT. The encoded protein is CATRDREGQPQHF.